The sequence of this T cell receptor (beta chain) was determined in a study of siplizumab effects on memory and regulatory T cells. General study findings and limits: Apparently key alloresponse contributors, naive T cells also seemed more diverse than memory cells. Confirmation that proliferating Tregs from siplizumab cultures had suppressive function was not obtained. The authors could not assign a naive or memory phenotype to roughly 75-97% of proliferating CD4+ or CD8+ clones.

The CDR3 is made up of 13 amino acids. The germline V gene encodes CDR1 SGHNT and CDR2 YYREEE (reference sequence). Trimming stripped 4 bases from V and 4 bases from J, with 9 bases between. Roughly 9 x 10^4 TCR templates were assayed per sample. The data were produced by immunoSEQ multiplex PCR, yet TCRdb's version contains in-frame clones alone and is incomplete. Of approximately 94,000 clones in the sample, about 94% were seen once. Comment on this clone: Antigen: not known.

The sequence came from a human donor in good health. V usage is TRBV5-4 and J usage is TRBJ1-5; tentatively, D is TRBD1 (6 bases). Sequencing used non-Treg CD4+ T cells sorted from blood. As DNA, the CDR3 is TGTGCCAGCAGCATACAGGGAAATCAGCCCCAGCATTTT. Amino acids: CASSIQGNQPQHF.